Below are 25 T cell receptor beta chains sequenced from a single sample in a study of glioma-infiltrating T cells. Using RNA template, CDR3s of TCR alpha and beta were amplified with iRepertoire arm-PCR. One entry per CDR3 protein, called by TCRdb with MiXCR from the multiplex PCR reads. The sample yields roughly 42,000 distinct CDR3 sequences, 20% to 25% seen once. What was sequenced was glioma tissue, nonneoplastic brain tissue, or PBMCs (not recorded which). These receptors were obtained from a human donor with low-grade glioma or glioblastoma, undergoing nonglioma brain surgery, or in good health (not recorded which).

This clonotype occurred many times. V and J are TRBV3-1 and TRBJ2-5, with a weak D call TRBD2 (5 bases). The CDR3 extends over 14 amino acids. Germline CDR1 is LGHDT and CDR2 is YNNKEL (reference sequence). The ends were cut back, 5 bases at V and 1 base at J, with 11 bases in the middle. As DNA, the CDR3 is TGTGCCAGCAGCTTGGACTGGTCCCAAGAGACCCAGTACTTC. Its translation: CASSLDWSQETQYF.

This chain joins TRBV20-1 and TRBJ2-1; 13 bases are shared with TRBD2. The CDR3 length is 18 residues. The trim removed 3 bases at V and 0 bases at J, leaving 8 bases unmatched. The germline gives CDR1 DFQATT, CDR2 SNEGSKA (reference sequence). The CDR3 here is CSARGTSGIESSYNEQFF. The CDR3, as DNA: TGCAGTGCTAGGGGGACTAGCGGGATTGAGAGCTCCTACAATGAGCAGTTCTTC.

This clonotype was seen many times. V is TRBV7-2 and J is TRBJ1-1; no clear D. Germline CDR1 is SGHTA and CDR2 is FQGNSA. Trimming took off 5 bases at V and 0 bases at J, with 13 bases between the two ends. The CDR3 sequence is 15 residues long. CDR3 protein: CASSRDPTMNTEAFF. For the CDR3, the DNA is TGTGCCAGCAGCCGGGATCCTACAATGAACACTGAAGCTTTCTTT.

The table lists this clonotype with many counts. The rearrangement joins TRBV6-2 or TRBV6-3 to TRBJ2-2; D possibly uses TRBD1 or TRBD2 (7 bases each). CDR3 length equals 17 residues. Trimming pared 0 bases from V and 3 bases from J, leaving 14 bases between. CDR1 and CDR2 from the germline V gene are MNHEY and SVGEGT. CDR3 nucleotides: TGTGCCAGCAGTTACTCGCCGTCAGGGGGGGACACCGGGGAGCTGTTTTTT. This codes for CASSYSPSGGDTGELFF.

This clonotype was counted at least ten times. The rearrangement uses TRBV6-1 and TRBJ2-5, with 10 bases lining up with TRBD1. Germline values: CDR1 MNHNS, CDR2 SASEGT. CDR3 length equals 16 residues. Germline trimming cut 6 bases from V and 3 bases from J; bases unmatched to any gene: 10. The CDR3 DNA is TGTGCCAGCAGACCGACAGGGGGCTTAGGGGAAGAGACCCAGTACTTC. Protein sequence: CASRPTGGLGEETQYF.

This clonotype has ten or more counts. The rearrangement joins TRBV7-9 to TRBJ2-7; D not resolved. Germline CDR1 is SEHNR and CDR2 is FQNEAQ (reference sequence). CDR3 length equals 11 residues. Trimming stripped 4 bases from V and 2 bases from J, with 3 bases between. DNA for the CDR3: TGTGCCAGCAGCTCGACCTACGAGCAGTACTTC. Its translation: CASSSTYEQYF. The whole variable domain, filled in from reference TRBV7-9 and TRBJ2-7, reads DTGVSQNPRHKITKRGQNVTFRCDPISEHNRLYWYRQTLGQGPEFLTYFQNEAQLEKSRLLSDRFSAERPKGSFSTLEIQRTEQGDSAMYLCASSSTYEQYFGPGTRLTVT.

The chain carries TRBV7-9 and TRBJ2-1; D may be TRBD1 (5 bases). Trimming took off 8 bases at V and 6 bases at J, with 17 bases between the two ends. CDR1 is SEHNR and CDR2 is FQNEAQ in the germline V gene (reference sequence). This CDR3 comprises 14 residues. The CDR3 region has the DNA TGTGCCAGCGGGGCAGGACCCGCCCTCAATGAGCAGTTCTTC. As protein: CASGAGPALNEQFF.

V and J are TRBV9 and TRBJ1-3; D call uncertain. CDR1 SGDLS and CDR2 YYNGEE come from the germline V gene. The CDR3 contains 14 residues. V was clipped by 0 bases and J by 3 bases, with 7 bases between them. CDR3 sequence (DNA): TGTGCCAGCAGCGTAGGGACGATTGGAAACACCATATATTTT. This sequence encodes CASSVGTIGNTIYF.

This clonotype appeared many times. J is TRBJ2-3 and V is TRBV6-1; perhaps D is TRBD1 or TRBD2 (5 bases each). The CDR3 contains 14 residues. Germline V gives CDR1 MNHNS, CDR2 SASEGT. Deletions cut 5 bases from V and 2 bases from J, with 11 bases between. CDR3 sequence reads: CASSKGSDTDTQYF. DNA of the CDR3: TGTGCCAGCAGTAAGGGGAGCGACACAGATACGCAGTATTTT.

At least ten counts were recorded for this clonotype. The chain recombines TRBV2 with TRBJ1-5; 9 nucleotides match TRBD1. This CDR3 is built from 15 residues. Looked up from germline, CDR1 is SNHLY and CDR2 is FYNNEI. V was clipped by 8 bases and J by 1 base; unmatched bases: 6. CDR3 DNA: TGTGCCAGCGCCCAGGGACAGGGAAGCAATCAGCCCCAGCATTTT. Translated, it gives CASAQGQGSNQPQHF.

On this clonotype itself: Given a much more abundant clone one base away, this may be a read error. The genes are TRBV9 and TRBJ2-3; D call uncertain. The CDR3 totals 16 residues. The V gene's germline CDR1 is SGDLS and CDR2 YYNGEE. The CDR3 reads CAGSVAGLEHTDTQYF. The CDR3 coding sequence is TGTGCCGGCAGCGTAGCCGGCCTAGAGCACACAGATACGCAGTATTTT.

This clonotype was counted at least ten times. The chain carries TRBV7-6 and TRBJ2-1; tentatively, D is TRBD2 (6 bases). The V and J ends lost 1 base and 12 bases respectively, with 10 bases between them. Germline-derived CDR1 and CDR2 are SGHVS and FNYEAQ. The length of the CDR3 is 12 residues. The CDR3 DNA sequence: TGTGCCAGCAGCTTAGTGGAGGGAGGGCAGTTCTTC. Translation: CASSLVEGGQFF.

There are many counts of this clonotype. The chain joins TRBV20-1 to TRBJ1-2; D unclear. The CDR3 length is 12 residues. Germline CDR1 is DFQATT and CDR2 is SNEGSKA (reference sequence). Trimming cost V 3 bases and J 3 bases, with 8 bases left between them. The CDR3 nucleotides read TGCAGTGCTAGGGGCAGCGACTATGGCTACACCTTC. Translating it yields CSARGSDYGYTF.

Details on this clonotype: This may arise from a read error, as a much more abundant clone is one base away. The conserved phenylalanine or tryptophan is not found at the CDR3 terminus, so this likely reflects a read error. The CDR3 here is CASSFGWGNTIYL. In nucleotides, the CDR3 is TGTGCCAGCAGCTTCGGATGGGGAAACACCATATATCTT. The chain combines TRBV11-2 with TRBJ1-3, with unresolved D. There are 13 residues in the CDR3. The germline V and J ends were trimmed by 3 bases and 4 bases, with 7 bases remaining between them. The germline V gene has CDR1 SGHAT and CDR2 FQNNGV.

Of note for this clonotype: This may arise from a read error, as a much more abundant clone is one base away. The rearrangement joins TRBV4-1 to TRBJ2-5, with D possibly being TRBD1 (5 bases). The germline CDR1 and CDR2 sequences are MGHRA and YSYEKL. This CDR3 region has 15 residues. Trimming removed 7 bases from V and 5 bases from J, with 20 bases in between. The CDR3 region has the DNA TGCGCCAGCACTACCCCCGGTGGCTCAGGGGAGACCCAGTACTTC. Residues: CASTTPGGSGETQYF.

This clonotype has ten or more counts. The chain combines TRBV3-1 with TRBJ2-1; D may match TRBD1 or TRBD2 (6 bases each). With 0 bases removed from V and 7 bases from J, the gap between germline ends came to 10 bases. The germline V gene has CDR1 LGHDT and CDR2 YNNKEL (reference sequence). The CDR3 is 14 amino acids. CDR3 in DNA: TGTGCCAGCAGCCAAGACGGGGGCGGGAATGAGCAGTTCTTC. Its protein product is CASSQDGGGNEQFF.

The sample holds a few counts of this clonotype. This clone may be a read error of a much larger clone one base away. This chain uses TRBV28 with TRBJ2-2; D might be TRBD1 (6 bases). Germline V gives CDR1 MDHEN, CDR2 SYDVKM. The CDR3 runs to 14 residues. Written as DNA, the CDR3 is TGTGCCCGCAGCTCTACAGGGTTGTCCGGGGAGCTGTTTTTT. Translation gives CARSSTGLSGELFF.

This clonotype was counted ten times or more. This chain joins TRBV29-1 and TRBJ2-2, with no clear D. This CDR3 is built from 10 residues. Germline CDR1 is SQVTM and CDR2 is ANQGSEA. Trimming left V 7 bases short and J 5 bases short, with 5 bases between. This chain's CDR3 is CSAWTGELFF. The CDR3 DNA is TGCAGCGCCTGGACCGGGGAGCTGTTTTTT.

The CDR3 DNA follows: TGCAGCCTAGGTGGTAGCACAGATACGCAGTATTTT. It translates to CSLGGSTDTQYF. J is TRBJ2-3 and V is TRBV29-1; D unclear. This CDR3 spans 12 amino acids. V was pared by 8 bases and J by 0 bases, with 9 bases between. Per the germline V gene, CDR1 is SQVTM and CDR2 is ANQGSEA.

This clonotype is termed medium-sized. The CDR3 here is CASSYSEGIAFF. The DNA for the CDR3 is TGTGCCAGCAGTTACTCGGAGGGGATAGCTTTCTTT. V usage is TRBV6-2 or TRBV6-3 and J usage is TRBJ1-1; D may be TRBD1 (5 bases). This CDR3 region has 12 residues. V was shortened by 0 bases and J by 10 bases, with 9 bases between the two germline ends. CDR1 MNHEY and CDR2 SVGEGT come from the germline V gene.

V is TRBV4-1 and J is TRBJ2-1; tentatively, D is TRBD2 (6 bases). V lost 5 bases, J lost 1 base, and 15 bases lay in between. Germline-derived CDR1 and CDR2 are MGHRA and YSYEKL. This CDR3 region has 16 residues. In nucleotides, the CDR3 is TGCGCCAGCAGCGATATAACGGGAGTATCCTACAATGAGCAGTTCTTC. This sequence encodes CASSDITGVSYNEQFF.

In this sample, this clonotype turned up many times. The chain employs TRBV28 and TRBJ2-3, with TRBD1 matching 10 bases. V shed 4 bases and J 3 bases; nucleotides not matched to a gene: 4. The germline V gene has CDR1 MDHEN and CDR2 SYDVKM. The CDR3 runs 15 residues. CDR3 protein: CASSWGDRGTDTQYF. In DNA form, the CDR3 reads TGTGCCAGCAGTTGGGGGGACAGGGGTACAGATACGCAGTATTTT.

This clonotype was detected many times. The chain couples TRBV2 to TRBJ2-1; 7 bases fit TRBD1. This CDR3 comprises 14 residues. Trimming cost V 3 bases and J 4 bases; bases outside gene matches: 3. CDR1 is SNHLY and CDR2 is FYNNEI in the germline V gene. The CDR3, as DNA: TGTGCCAGCAGTGACTGGGGACAGTACAATGAGCAGTTCTTC. It translates to CASSDWGQYNEQFF.

This clonotype was recorded at least ten times. The chain couples TRBV5-6 to TRBJ1-5, with 7 positions matching TRBD1. The CDR3 is 14 residues long. The trim removed 3 bases at V and 7 bases at J, leaving 7 bases unmatched. Germline V gene sequence: CDR1 SGHDT, CDR2 YYEEEE. CDR3 protein: CASSSTGLGQPQHF. CDR3 DNA sequence: TGTGCCAGCAGCTCGACAGGGTTAGGACAGCCCCAGCATTTT.

The chain couples TRBV3-1 to TRBJ2-2; D may be TRBD1 or TRBD2 (6 bases each). In germline, CDR1 is LGHDT, CDR2 YNNKEL (reference sequence). V dropped 4 bases and J dropped 7 bases, with 10 bases sitting between them. CDR3 length: 13 residues. The CDR3 protein is CASSPRGLGELFF. As DNA, the CDR3 is TGTGCCAGCAGCCCCAGGGGACTCGGGGAGCTGTTTTTT.